Listed below are T cell receptor beta chains from one sample, sequenced in a study of OX40 agonist ivuxolimab in advanced cancers. TCRdb keeps only in-frame clones here, not all; method: immunoSEQ multiplex PCR. The sample yields approximately 70,000 clones, approximately 86% seen once. The sample here was CD4+ or CD8+ T cells sorted from blood, taken in a trial of the OX40 agonist ivuxolimab. These receptors originate from an adult with an advanced solid tumor such as melanoma, head and neck, liver or kidney cancer. Both conserved end residues are part of each CDR3. D genes are given only for firm matches. The size field is filled for only some rows; it gives once, few, many or a size class.

D gene	V gene	clone size	J gene	CDR3 protein	CDR3 DNA
.	TRBV10-1	.	TRBJ1-2	CASSPGGERGYTF	TGCGCCAGCAGTCCCGGGGGGGAGAGGGGCTACACCTTC
.	TRBV5-1	.	TRBJ2-7	CASNKDTSYEQYF	TGCGCCAGCAACAAAGACACTTCTTACGAGCAGTACTTC
TRBD1	TRBV19	.	TRBJ1-5	CASSIDRAQPQHF	TGTGCCAGTAGTATTGACAGGGCTCAGCCCCAGCATTTT
TRBD1	TRBV30	.	TRBJ1-2	CAWSGTGDYGYTF	TGTGCCTGGAGCGGGACAGGGGACTATGGCTACACCTTC
.	TRBV6-6	few	TRBJ1-2	CASSRAGNYGYTF	TGTGCCAGCTCCAGGGCAGGGAACTATGGCTACACCTTC
.	TRBV27	once	TRBJ2-5	CASSLSTAIQETQYF	TGTGCCAGCAGTTTATCGACAGCGATTCAAGAGACCCAGTACTTC
.	TRBV7-9	.	TRBJ2-2	CAGEAGVNTGELFF	TGTGCCGGTGAAGCAGGGGTGAACACCGGGGAGCTGTTTTTT
TRBD2	TRBV6-1	.	TRBJ2-7	CASRGTSLDEQYF	TGTGCCAGCAGAGGGACTAGTTTGGACGAGCAGTACTTC
TRBD1	TRBV18	.	TRBJ2-1	CASSPGQVVNGGEQFF	TGTGCCAGCTCACCCGGACAGGTCGTGAACGGCGGTGAGCAGTTCTTC
TRBD2	TRBV11-2	few	TRBJ2-7	CASSPRLAGVYEQYF	TGTGCCAGCAGCCCACGACTAGCGGGAGTGTACGAGCAGTACTTC
.	TRBV27	.	TRBJ2-7	CASSGDRTKTYEQYF	TGTGCCAGCAGTGGGGACCGTACAAAAACCTACGAGCAGTACTTC
.	TRBV4-2	.	TRBJ2-5	CASSQERTGSQTQYF	TGTGCCAGCAGCCAAGAGCGGACGGGCAGCCAGACCCAGTACTTC
.	TRBV28	.	TRBJ1-5	CASSLPLMVPQHF	TGTGCCAGCAGTTTACCCCTCATGGTGCCCCAGCATTTT